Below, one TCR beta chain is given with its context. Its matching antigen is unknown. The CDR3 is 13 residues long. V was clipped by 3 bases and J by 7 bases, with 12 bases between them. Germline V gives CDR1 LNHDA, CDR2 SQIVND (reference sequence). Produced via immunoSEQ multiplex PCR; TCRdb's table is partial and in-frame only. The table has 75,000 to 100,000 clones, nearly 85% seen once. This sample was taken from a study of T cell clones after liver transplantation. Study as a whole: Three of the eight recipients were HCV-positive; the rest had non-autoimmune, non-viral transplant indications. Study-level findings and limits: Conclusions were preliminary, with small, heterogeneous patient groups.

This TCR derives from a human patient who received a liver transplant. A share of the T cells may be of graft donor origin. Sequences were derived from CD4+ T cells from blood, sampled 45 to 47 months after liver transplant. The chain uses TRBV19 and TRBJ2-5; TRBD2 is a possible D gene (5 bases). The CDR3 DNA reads TGTGCCAGTAGTATTGCGGGTCGTGGGACCCAGTACTTC. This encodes CASSIAGRGTQYF. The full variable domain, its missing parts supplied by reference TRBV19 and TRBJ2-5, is DGGITQSPKYLFRKEGQNVTLSCEQNLNHDAMYWYRQDPGQGLRLIYYSQIVNDFQKGDIAEGYSVSREKKESFPLTVTSAQKNPTAFYLCASSIAGRGTQYFGPGTRLLVL.